Below, 5 T cell receptor beta chains from the same sample are listed, as sequenced in a study of blood T cell repertoires in COVID-19. Sequenced by immunoSEQ multiplex PCR; TCRdb stores in-frame clones only, minus some. This sample has around 60,000 clones, with roughly 88% found just once. The sample taken for sequencing was peripheral blood. The origin of the receptors is a man aged 50-59 years with active COVID-19.

The genes are TRBV4-1 and TRBJ2-3; maybe TRBD1 (6 bases). There are 16 residues in the CDR3. V lost 0 bases, J lost 3 bases, and 13 bases lay in between. CDR1 MGHRA and CDR2 YSYEKL come from the germline V gene. The CDR3 nucleotides read TGCGCCAGCAGCCAAGAGGGGCAGGGGTGGACAGATACGCAGTATTTT. This translates into CASSQEGQGWTDTQYF.

The sample holds a few counts of this clone. This chain links TRBV3-1 (or the pseudogene TRBV3-2) with TRBJ2-7, with 8 nucleotides matching TRBD2. This CDR3 has 16 residues. The germline CDR1 and CDR2 sequences are LGHDT and YNNKEL (reference sequence). After removal of 1 base from V and 5 bases from J, the junction contained 10 bases not matched to a gene. The CDR3 protein is CASSQGGGGLSHEQYF. The CDR3 DNA follows: TGTGCCAGCAGCCAAGGAGGCGGGGGGTTGAGCCACGAGCAGTACTTC.

The chain combines TRBV5-1 with TRBJ2-5; D is possibly TRBD2 (7 bases). The CDR3 spans 14 residues. The V gene's germline CDR1 is SGHRS and CDR2 YFSETQ. Trimming removed 4 bases at V and 3 bases at J, with 13 bases between. DNA for the CDR3: TGCGCCAGCAGCGGGGGGGCTCCGGAAGAGACCCAGTACTTC. Translation gives CASSGGAPEETQYF.

The chain joins TRBV6-6 to TRBJ2-5; 9 bases fit TRBD1. Germline V CDR1 and CDR2: MNHNY, SVGAGI (reference sequence). CDR3 size: 15 residues. V shed 6 bases, J shed 2 bases, and the junction held 7 bases outside the gene matches. The CDR3 spells CASSRQGVGQETQYF. DNA for the CDR3: TGTGCCAGCAGCCGACAGGGGGTGGGTCAAGAGACCCAGTACTTC.

This sequence joins TRBV12-5 and TRBJ1-2; 7 bases are shared with TRBD1. With V trimmed by 1 base and J by 5 bases, 4 bases remained unmatched. This CDR3 spans 14 amino acids. Germline assignment: CDR1 LGHNT and CDR2 FRNRAP. The CDR3 sequence is CASGLERGLYGYTF. The CDR3 nucleotides are TGTGCTAGTGGTTTGGAAAGGGGGCTTTATGGCTACACCTTC. Supplemented by reference TRBV12-5 and TRBJ1-2, the full variable domain reads DARVTQTPRHKVTEMGQEVTMRCQPILGHNTVFWYRQTMMQGLELLAYFRNRAPLDDSGMPKDRFSAEMPDATLATLKIQPSEPRDSAVYFCASGLERGLYGYTFGSGTRLTVV.